This T cell receptor beta chain was recorded in a study of T cell repertoires in cytomegalovirus infection (dated by TCRdb to about 2019). At the level of the whole study: Recently identified HLA-C-restricted CMV epitopes, whose presentation resists viral immunomodulation, were targeted by peptide stimulations together with well-studied HLA-B-restricted epitopes. The HLA type of each donor mattered for the analysis, because public TCR beta signatures pointed to carriage of CMV infection along with the matching HLA type.

This clonotype was found once. It lacks a known antigen. No base quality information exists; no much larger clone differs at one position. A read on its own is weak evidence. The instrument was an Illumina HiSeq 1500. TCRdb passed the public sequencing reads through fastp at Q25 and MiXCR, retaining productive beta sequences. Entries that share a CDR3 protein sequence are merged under the most common genes and DNA. For this sample there are about 220,000 distinct CDR3 sequences; 35% to 40% appear just once. The ten largest clones capture roughly three fifths of the sample. The germline V gene encodes CDR1 SGHVS and CDR2 FNYEAQ. From the cysteine up to the phenylalanine, the CDR3 has a length of 14 residues. Only the CDR3 portion is preserved as DNA: 42 bases, with reading frame beginning at the first base. A distance of 11 bases separates the germline ends of V and J, which lose 5 bases and 0 bases respectively.

The sample's treatment or condition label is to be understood as: in vitro stimulation with specific CMV peptide epitopes to enrich CMV-specific T cells. General conclusions and limits of the study: Cumulative frequency of public TCR beta family members discriminated carriers of CMV infection plus the relevant HLA type in this cohort and an independent roughly 330-donor cohort. The ex vivo response was dominated by HLA-C-restricted CMV-specific TCR beta clonotypes, which also provided the single most frequent clonotype in two of eight donors.

The chain employs TRBV7-6 and TRBJ2-7, and TRBD2 may be the D gene, going by 5 matching bases. The origin of this receptor is a human donor in good health (CMV status not recorded). Some clones in this sample may be carry-over from other donors' samples. The source material was CD8+ T cells from cultured PBMCs, sampled from culture after CMV antigen stimulation. The CDR3 sequence is CASSPAGDSYEQYF. The DNA is as follows: TGTGCCAGCAGCCCCGCCGGGGACTCCTACGAGCAGTACTTC.